The next 25 T cell receptor beta chains were all read from a single sample in a study of Graves' ophthalmopathy and Graves' hyperthyroidism. Amplified material comprised TCR beta CDR3 regions derived from RNA transcripts. HTBI primers were used in a first-round RT-PCR, which preceded a second-round multiplex PCR. MiXCR, run by TCRdb on the multiplex PCR reads, gives a single entry per CDR3 protein. The profile shows some 360,000 distinct CDR3 sequences, about 15% of them singletons. The specimen was peripheral blood. These TCRs come from an adult woman with stable Graves' hyperthyroidism.

This clonotype has just one count. The CDR3 loop is CASSTTEPQHF. DNA of the CDR3: TGTGCCAGTAGTACCACAGAGCCCCAGCATTTT. The chain joins TRBV19 to TRBJ1-5; no firm D call. Germline loops: CDR1 LNHDA, CDR2 SQIVND (reference sequence). V was trimmed by 4 bases and J by 8 bases, leaving 6 bases between them. The CDR3 covers 11 residues.

This clonotype appeared many times. The CDR3 region is CASGDRGYVMGNQPQHF. The CDR3 DNA sequence: TGTGCCAGCGGGGACAGGGGATACGTTATGGGCAATCAGCCCCAGCATTTT. The J gene is TRBJ1-5, the V gene TRBV6-4; 10 positions match TRBD1. The length of the CDR3 is 17 residues. The germline gives CDR1 MRHNA, CDR2 SNTAGT. With 8 bases clipped from V and 2 bases from J, the junction kept 12 bases outside the gene matches.

V is TRBV5-5 and J is TRBJ2-5; D possibly uses TRBD1 or TRBD2 (6 bases each). This CDR3 contains 15 residues. The germline V gene encodes CDR1 SGHKS and CDR2 YYEKEE (reference sequence). V lost 4 bases and J 2 bases, leaving 15 bases between the germline ends. The CDR3 protein is CASSVGGGGQETQYF. As DNA, the CDR3 is TGTGCCAGCAGCGTCGGAGGAGGGGGACAAGAGACCCAGTACTTC.

V is TRBV28 and J is TRBJ2-7; 7 nucleotides match TRBD1. The trim removed 6 bases at V and 5 bases at J, leaving 7 bases unmatched. This CDR3 spans 13 amino acids. CDR1 is MDHEN, CDR2 SYDVKM, per germline. CDR3: CASSAGTVNEQYF. The CDR3 DNA reads TGTGCCAGCAGCGCAGGGACAGTAAACGAGCAGTACTTC.

The table lists this clonotype with many counts. This sequence joins TRBV5-1 and TRBJ2-5; D possibly corresponds to TRBD1 (5 bases). The V gene's germline CDR1 is SGHRS and CDR2 YFSETQ. The CDR3 consists of 15 residues. V was clipped by 0 bases and J by 5 bases, with 14 bases between them. CDR3: CASSLELQGRETQYF. The CDR3 DNA sequence: TGCGCCAGCAGCTTGGAGCTCCAGGGCAGGGAGACCCAGTACTTC.

The sample holds many counts of this clonotype. The rearrangement joins TRBV6-5 to TRBJ2-4; D might be TRBD2 (6 bases). Per germline, CDR1 MNHEY and CDR2 SVGAGI. This CDR3 has 16 residues. V was cut by 0 bases and J by 0 bases, with 9 bases left in between. The CDR3 sequence is CASSYSRGLAKNIQYF. CDR3 DNA: TGTGCCAGCAGTTACTCGCGGGGATTAGCCAAAAACATTCAGTACTTC.

This clonotype was detected ten times or more. The rearrangement links TRBV25-1 to TRBJ1-2, with 7 bases identical to TRBD1. The CDR3 covers 11 residues. V lost 6 bases, J lost 5 bases, and 0 bases stayed unmatched. Germline V CDR1 and CDR2: MGHDK, SYGVNS. CDR3 DNA: TGTGCCAGCAGACAGGGGTATGGCTACACCTTC. Residues: CASRQGYGYTF.

This clonotype was picked up many times. This sequence joins TRBV28 and TRBJ1-5; 7 positions agree with TRBD1. V lost 4 bases and J lost 0; bases outside the gene matches: 9. CDR3 length: 17 amino acids. Germline CDR1 reads MDHEN; CDR2 reads SYDVKM. The CDR3 DNA is TGTGCCAGCAGTTCCACCAGGACAGGCGCTAGCAATCAGCCCCAGCATTTT. Translating it yields CASSSTRTGASNQPQHF.

This clonotype was detected many times. V usage is TRBV4-1 and J usage is TRBJ2-7; D may match TRBD1 or TRBD2 (5 bases each). Deletions cut 0 bases from V and 3 bases from J, with 21 bases between. Germline V gene data show CDR1 as MGHRA and CDR2 as YSYEKL. The CDR3 covers 18 residues. The CDR3 DNA sequence: TGCGCCAGCAGCCAAGATATTTCACCGAGGGACGGACTCTACGAGCAGTACTTC. Protein: CASSQDISPRDGLYEQYF.

The V gene is TRBV7-2, the J gene TRBJ1-2; D remains unclear. V lost 1 base, J lost 6 bases, and 9 bases lay in between. The CDR3 totals 13 residues. CDR1 and CDR2 from the germline V gene are SGHTA and FQGNSA. In DNA form, the CDR3 reads TGTGCCAGCAGCTTAGGGAGGGTTGATGGCTACACCTTC. This encodes CASSLGRVDGYTF.

This clonotype was observed at least ten times. The genes are TRBV20-1 and TRBJ2-7; tentatively, D is TRBD1 or TRBD2 (5 bases each). The CDR3 totals 15 residues. Germline V gene sequence: CDR1 DFQATT, CDR2 SNEGSKA (reference sequence). With 3 bases removed from V and 4 bases from J, the gap between germline ends came to 19 bases. CDR3 protein: CSASPMGRSWYEQYF. The CDR3 DNA follows: TGCAGTGCTAGCCCCATGGGACGGTCTTGGTACGAGCAGTACTTC.

This clonotype was found many times. The chain employs TRBV6-4 and TRBJ2-2; D gene ambiguous. Germline V lookup: CDR1 MRHNA, CDR2 SNTAGT. CDR3 length equals 13 residues. Trimming pared 5 bases from V and 4 bases from J, leaving 8 bases between. The DNA of the CDR3 is TGTGCCAGCAGTCGGTCGGGCACCGGGGAGCTGTTTTTT. This sequence encodes CASSRSGTGELFF.

This clonotype was recorded at least ten times. This chain connects TRBV7-8 to TRBJ1-1, with a weak D call TRBD1 (5 bases). Trimming took 5 bases from V and 1 from J, leaving 8 bases between them. This CDR3 is built from 13 residues. Germline CDR1 is SGHVS and CDR2 is FQNEAQ. The CDR3 sequence: CASSRQQNTEAFF. CDR3 nucleotides: TGTGCCAGCAGCCGACAGCAGAACACTGAAGCTTTCTTT.

The chain links TRBV11-1 to TRBJ2-6; D is perhaps TRBD1 or TRBD2 (5 bases each). Trimming removed 5 bases from V and 5 bases from J, with 13 bases in between. The CDR3 runs 15 residues. Per the germline V gene, CDR1 is SGHAT and CDR2 is FQDESV (reference sequence). The CDR3 spells CASSPGRRRANVLTF. In nucleotides, the CDR3 is TGTGCCAGCAGCCCGGGACGGCGAAGGGCCAACGTCCTGACTTTC.

The table lists this clonotype with many counts. CDR3 residues: CASSSGDSHSYEQYF. The CDR3 DNA is TGTGCCAGCAGTTCGGGGGACTCACACTCCTACGAGCAGTACTTC. The gene calls are TRBV6-5 and TRBJ2-7, with TRBD2 as a possible D gene (6 bases). Germline CDR1 reads MNHEY; CDR2 reads SVGAGI. The V and J ends lost 4 bases and 0 bases respectively, with 13 bases between them. CDR3 size: 15 residues.

This clonotype was observed many times. This sequence joins TRBV12-3 or TRBV12-4 and TRBJ1-1; perhaps TRBD1 as D (6 bases). The CDR3 covers 14 residues. V lost 8 bases to trimming and J lost 3 bases, with 16 bases between them. The chain's CDR3 is CASGIRGMDTEAFF. CDR3 sequence (DNA): TGTGCCAGCGGGATCAGGGGTATGGACACTGAAGCTTTCTTT.

The V gene is TRBV6-1, the J gene TRBJ2-6; maybe TRBD1 (5 bases). This CDR3 comprises 16 residues. Trimming cost V 5 bases and J 4 bases, with 15 bases left between them. The V gene's germline CDR1 is MNHNS and CDR2 SASEGT. The CDR3 coding sequence is TGTGCCAGCAGTCTAAGGGCAGGGTCAGGGGCCAACGTCCTGACTTTC. Translated: CASSLRAGSGANVLTF.

This clonotype occurred many times. The CDR3 DNA reads TGCAGCGTTGTGCTCCTCCGGGGGGCCCCAGAGACCCAGTACTTC. Protein: CSVVLLRGAPETQYF. The J gene is TRBJ2-5, the V gene TRBV29-1; D is possibly TRBD2 (7 bases). V lost 4 bases to trimming and J lost 4 bases, with 19 bases between them. Germline-derived CDR1 and CDR2 are SQVTM and ANQGSEA. The CDR3 length is 15 residues.

In regard to this clonotype: A much more abundant neighbour one base away suggests this may be a read error. Since no conserved phenylalanine or tryptophan closes the CDR3, a read error is the likely cause. The gene calls are TRBV29-1 and TRBJ2-2; TRBD2 matches at 8 bases. Trimming cost V 5 bases and J 0 bases; bases outside gene matches: 11. Germline assignment: CDR1 SQVTM and CDR2 ANQGSEA. The CDR3 sequence is 17 residues long. The CDR3: CSVTGGGLATNTGELFS. CDR3 DNA sequence: TGCAGCGTTACGGGGGGCGGACTAGCAACGAACACCGGGGAGCTGTTTTCT.

This clonotype appeared many times. The CDR3 sequence: CASSYRTGGLSAGELFF. The CDR3 DNA sequence: TGTGCCAGCAGTTACAGGACAGGGGGCTTAAGTGCCGGGGAGCTGTTTTTT. J is TRBJ2-2 and V is TRBV6-5; TRBD1 matches at 11 bases. The CDR3 contains 17 residues. Germline assignment: CDR1 MNHEY and CDR2 SVGAGI. V trimming: 2 bases; J trimming: 6 bases; junction bases outside the gene matches: 8.

A note on this clonotype: A clone one base away is much larger, so this may be a read error. The chain links TRBV20-1 to TRBJ2-4; either TRBD1 or TRBD2 may fit D (5 bases each). CDR3 length: 15 amino acids. Germline V gene data show CDR1 as DFQATT and CDR2 as SNEGSKA (reference sequence). The CDR3 protein is CSALRDDLGKNIKYF. CDR3 DNA sequence: TGCAGTGCTCTCCGGGACGACTTAGGCAAAAACATTAAGTACTTC.

This clonotype showed up many times. V and J are TRBV7-8 and TRBJ1-1; D is possibly TRBD1 (6 bases). The CDR3 has 14 residues. Germline CDR1 reads SGHVS; CDR2 reads FQNEAQ. Trimming pared 3 bases from V and 3 bases from J, leaving 11 bases between. In nucleotides, the CDR3 is TGTGCCAGCAGCTTTGGGGGGCGGGACACTGAAGCTTTCTTT. Translating gives CASSFGGRDTEAFF.

As for this clonotype: This CDR3 fails to terminate in the conserved phenylalanine or tryptophan, so it likely reflects a read error. CDR3 sequence reads: CASSLAGGNTEAFY. CDR3 bases: TGTGCCAGCAGTTTGGCCGGAGGGAACACTGAAGCTTTCTAT. This sequence joins TRBV12-3 or TRBV12-4 and TRBJ1-1, with D uncertain. This CDR3 contains 14 residues. V lost 3 bases, J lost 1 base, and 9 bases lay in between.

This clonotype was counted a single time. V usage is TRBV10-3 and J usage is TRBJ2-7; D is possibly TRBD1 (5 bases). With 7 bases removed from V and 5 bases from J, the gap between germline ends came to 15 bases. The CDR3 consists of 13 residues. Per germline, CDR1 ENHRY and CDR2 SYGVKD. CDR3 DNA sequence: TGTGCCATCACCCTAAGTCTAGGGGACGAGCAGTACTTC. This encodes CAITLSLGDEQYF.

This clonotype was seen repeatedly, ten times or more. The rearrangement joins TRBV4-1 to TRBJ1-5; weak D call: TRBD1 (6 bases). Germline V CDR1 and CDR2: MGHRA, YSYEKL. V was shortened by 1 base and J by 1 base, with 14 bases between the two germline ends. This CDR3 has 17 residues. CDR3 in DNA: TGCGCCAGCAGCCAAGTCTCCGGGACACCGAGCAATCAGCCCCAGCATTTT. Translated: CASSQVSGTPSNQPQHF.